Shown below are 32 T cell receptor beta chains from a single sample sequenced in a study of beta chain features in type 1 diabetes. The study, taken as a whole, reports: For Type 1 diabetes patients, all four CD4+ subsets carried TCRB CDR3s that were moderately but significantly shorter.

These receptors' targets are unknown. The isolated RNA, all of it, was reverse transcribed, so expressed TCRB transcripts were what got sequenced. TCRdb's table, derived via immunoSEQ multiplex PCR, lists solely in-frame clones and lacks some. The sample carries about 22,000 clones, about 58% recorded once. Material for sequencing was stem cell memory CD4+ T cells from blood. The receptor set was obtained from a man aged 18 to 29 with type 1 diabetes.

A few counts support this clone. The rearrangement links TRBV15 to TRBJ1-5; the match to TRBD1 covers 7 bases. The CDR3 covers 19 residues. Germline loops: CDR1 LNHNV, CDR2 YYDKDF (reference sequence). Trimming cost V 0 bases and J 0 bases; bases outside gene matches: 11. The CDR3 bases are TGTGCCACCAGCAGAGACTACCTATCCGGGACAGCTAGCAATCAGCCCCAGCATTTT. This encodes CATSRDYLSGTASNQPQHF.

Here the CDR3 reads CASSQDLTGDTEAFF. In DNA form, the CDR3 reads TGCGCCAGCAGCCAAGATTTGACAGGGGACACTGAAGCTTTCTTT. The rearrangement joins TRBV4-3 to TRBJ1-1; 8 bases map to TRBD1. CDR1 and CDR2 from the germline V gene are LGHNA and YSLEER. V lost 0 bases, J lost 3 bases, and 3 bases stayed unmatched. The CDR3 length is 15 residues.

This clone occurred a few times. The chain has TRBV7-2 and TRBJ2-1; TRBD1 matches at 9 bases. Trimming at V came to 5 bases and at J to 5 bases, leaving 10 bases not matched to a gene. This CDR3 is built from 16 residues. Germline CDR1 and CDR2: SGHTA and FQGNSA. CDR3 region: CASSTTGQGWHNEQFF. CDR3 sequence (DNA): TGTGCCAGCAGCACTACGGGACAGGGTTGGCACAATGAGCAGTTCTTC.

This chain joins TRBV2 and TRBJ2-2, with 7 bases identical to TRBD2. Germline CDR1 SNHLY, CDR2 FYNNEI. The trim removed 10 bases at V and 4 bases at J, leaving 9 bases unmatched. The CDR3 runs 14 residues. The DNA of the CDR3 is TGTGCCACAGGGAGGGTTTCGACCACCGGGGAGCTGTTTTTT. Its translation: CATGRVSTTGELFF.

The V call is TRBV27, the J call TRBJ2-6, with D possibly matching TRBD1 (6 bases). CDR1 is MNHEY, CDR2 SMNVEV, per germline (reference sequence). Trimming removed 4 bases from V and 13 bases from J, with 14 bases in between. The CDR3 has 13 residues. The CDR3 coding sequence is TGTGCCAGCAGTTCGCTTGGACAGCTTGTCCTGACTTTC. Translating gives CASSSLGQLVLTF.

In this sample, this clone turned up a few times. V gene TRBV15 combines with J gene TRBJ2-1; D is unclear. In germline, CDR1 is LNHNV, CDR2 YYDKDF (reference sequence). V was shortened by 1 base and J by 10 bases, with 8 bases between the two germline ends. The CDR3 sequence is 12 residues long. This chain's CDR3 is CATSRAPREQFF. CDR3 DNA: TGTGCCACCAGCAGAGCGCCTAGAGAGCAGTTCTTC.

The CDR3 DNA is TGTGCCAGCAGCTCGCTACAGGGGGGTAGCACCGGGGAGCTGTTTTTT. Amino acids: CASSSLQGGSTGELFF. This chain connects TRBV28 to TRBJ2-2, with 8 bases identical to TRBD1. The CDR3 sequence is 16 residues long. Germline assignment: CDR1 MDHEN and CDR2 SYDVKM. The junction had 10 bases not matched to a gene; V was cut back by 6 bases and J by 4 bases.

The rearrangement links TRBV6-5 to TRBJ1-2; 7 bases are shared with TRBD1. This CDR3 is built from 15 residues. Germline V CDR1 and CDR2: MNHEY, SVGAGI. V shed 0 bases and J 7 bases; nucleotides not matched to a gene: 8. The CDR3 protein is CASSYSGQSLSGYTF. The CDR3 nucleotides are TGTGCCAGCAGTTACTCGGGACAGAGCCTTTCTGGCTACACCTTC.

A single count supports this clone. The chain uses TRBV19 and TRBJ2-6; no clear D. The germline CDR1 and CDR2 sequences are LNHDA and SQIVND (reference sequence). This CDR3 has 14 amino acids. The germline V and J ends were trimmed by 3 bases and 0 bases, with 3 bases remaining between them. Here the CDR3 DNA reads TGTGCCAGTAGTATCCACTCTGGGGCCAACGTCCTGACTTTC. Protein product: CASSIHSGANVLTF.

The rearrangement joins TRBV18 to TRBJ2-7, with 10 bases identical to TRBD2. V gave up 0 bases and J gave up 4 bases; unmatched junction bases: 9. The CDR3 loop spans 17 amino acids. Per germline, CDR1 KGHSH and CDR2 LQKENI. Here the CDR3 reads CASSPPSLAGPGYEQYF. CDR3 coding DNA: TGTGCCAGCTCACCACCGTCACTAGCGGGGCCCGGGTACGAGCAGTACTTC. Complete variable domain (other parts from reference TRBV18 and TRBJ2-7): NAGVMQNPRHLVRRRGQEARLRCSPMKGHSHVYWYRQLPEEGLKFMVYLQKENIIDESGMPKERFSAEFPKEGPSILRIQQVVRGDSAAYFCASSPPSLAGPGYEQYFGPGTRLTVT.

The V call is TRBV28, the J call TRBJ2-7; D perhaps matches TRBD2 (5 bases). Per the germline V gene, CDR1 is MDHEN and CDR2 is SYDVKM. The V end was cut by 7 bases, the J end by 4 bases, with 11 bases between. This CDR3 is built from 12 residues. CDR3 amino acids: CASTSGTYEQYF. In DNA form, the CDR3 reads TGTGCCAGCACTTCGGGAACTTACGAGCAGTACTTC.

This clone was seen a few times. The V and J genes are TRBV5-6 and TRBJ2-7; 10 bases match TRBD1. Losses at the gene ends were 4 bases for V and 3 bases for J; bases not matched to a gene: 4. Germline CDR1 and CDR2: SGHDT and YYEEEE. This CDR3 is built from 14 residues. In nucleotides, the CDR3 is TGTGCCAGCAGCCTCCGGACAGGGGGCTACGAGCAGTACTTC. It encodes CASSLRTGGYEQYF.

This clone has just a few counts. The chain uses TRBV18 and TRBJ1-2; TRBD1 might be the D (5 bases). With 3 bases removed from V and 0 bases from J, the gap between germline ends came to 8 bases. The CDR3 is 14 amino acids. Germline values: CDR1 KGHSH, CDR2 LQKENI. In DNA, the CDR3 is TGTGCCAGCTCACCGCGGGGGACTAACTATGGCTACACCTTC. The encoded protein is CASSPRGTNYGYTF.

The chain recombines TRBV19 with TRBJ2-1; TRBD1 matches at 10 bases. Germline V gene sequence: CDR1 LNHDA, CDR2 SQIVND (reference sequence). The CDR3 is 14 amino acids. The junction had 6 bases not matched to a gene; V was cut back by 6 bases and J by 7 bases. The CDR3 nucleotides are TGTGCCAGTAGACAGACAGGGGGCGGGAATGAGCAGTTCTTC. Its protein is CASRQTGGGNEQFF.

This clone was picked up a small number of times. DNA for the CDR3: TGCGCCAGCAGCTTGATTTCGGGGGGCTTCTACAATGAGCAGTTCTTC. Its translation is CASSLISGGFYNEQFF. The V call is TRBV5-1, the J call TRBJ2-1, with D possibly TRBD2 on 7 matching bases. Germline CDR1 and CDR2: SGHRS and YFSETQ. V lost 1 base and J lost 3, with 14 bases in between. This CDR3 is 16 amino acids long.

In this sample, this clone turned up a few times. J is TRBJ2-1 and V is TRBV5-1; 9 nucleotides line up with TRBD1. The CDR3 consists of 16 residues. Germline V gene lookup returns CDR1 SGHRS and CDR2 YFSETQ. The trim removed 2 bases at V and 6 bases at J, leaving 9 bases unmatched. The CDR3 region is CASSFGDGTGSNEQFF. The CDR3 bases are TGCGCCAGCAGCTTCGGGGACGGGACAGGGAGCAATGAGCAGTTCTTC.

The chain combines TRBV14 with TRBJ1-1, with TRBD1 matching 7 bases. This CDR3 has 16 amino acids. Germline CDR1 is SGHDN and CDR2 is FVKESK. The V and J ends lost 4 bases and 1 base, in that order; junction bases with no gene match: 9. CDR3 region: CASSLYRGSGNTEAFF. For the CDR3, the DNA is TGTGCCAGCAGCCTGTACAGGGGTTCGGGGAACACTGAAGCTTTCTTT. Full variable domain (outside the CDR3, taken from reference TRBV14 and TRBJ1-1): EAGVTQFPSHSVIEKGQTVTLRCDPISGHDNLYWYRRVMGKEIKFLLHFVKESKQDESGMPNNRFLAERTGGTYSTLKVQPAELEDSGVYFCASSLYRGSGNTEAFFGQGTRLTVV.

The V and J genes are TRBV15 and TRBJ2-1, with D maybe TRBD2 (5 bases). Germline V gives CDR1 LNHNV, CDR2 YYDKDF (reference sequence). The CDR3 consists of 15 residues. Trimming shortened V by 5 bases and J by 3 bases, and 14 bases separated the two germline ends. This CDR3 is CATSGLAGNYNEQFF. In nucleotides, the CDR3 is TGTGCCACCAGCGGCTTAGCCGGGAACTACAATGAGCAGTTCTTC.

The chain couples TRBV11-2 to TRBJ2-2; D is unresolved. Trimming removed 4 bases at V and 5 bases at J, with 8 bases between. CDR1 SGHAT and CDR2 FQNNGV come from the germline V gene. This CDR3 has 13 amino acids. The CDR3 coding sequence is TGTGCCAGCAGCTCCCGTTTAACCGGGGAGCTGTTTTTT. Translated: CASSSRLTGELFF.

The chain recombines TRBV7-2 with TRBJ2-3; TRBD1 agrees at 8 bases. The CDR3 spans 14 residues. CDR1 and CDR2 (germline): SGHTA, FQGNSA. V was pared by 5 bases and J by 3 bases, with 4 bases of the junction left unmatched. CDR3 protein: CASSPGQGTDTQYF. As DNA, the CDR3 is TGTGCCAGCAGCCCCGGACAGGGAACAGATACGCAGTATTTT.

CDR3 sequence: CASSQVAGPLGYTF. The CDR3 region has the DNA TGCGCCAGCAGCCAAGTTGCAGGGCCCCTTGGCTACACCTTC. J is TRBJ1-2 and V is TRBV4-1; maybe TRBD1 (5 bases). Deletions cut 1 base from V and 7 bases from J, with 13 bases between. The CDR3 consists of 14 residues. The germline CDR1 and CDR2 sequences are MGHRA and YSYEKL.

This rearrangement joins TRBV28 to TRBJ2-2; tentative D call: TRBD2 (5 bases). The germline V gene has CDR1 MDHEN and CDR2 SYDVKM. The CDR3 has 15 amino acids. V was clipped by 6 bases and J by 1 base, with 12 bases between them. DNA of the CDR3: TGTGCCAGCAGAGTATCCGGGAAGAACACCGGGGAGCTGTTTTTT. Amino acids: CASRVSGKNTGELFF.

This clone was counted only a few times. This sequence joins TRBV10-3 and TRBJ2-1; TRBD2 matches 12 bases. The V and J ends lost 10 bases and 10 bases, in that order; junction bases with no gene match: 5. The CDR3 covers 12 residues. Germline CDR1 is ENHRY and CDR2 is SYGVKD. The DNA of the CDR3 is TGTGCCACAAGACTAGCGGGAGACGAGCAGTTCTTC. Protein: CATRLAGDEQFF.

The chain employs TRBV9 and TRBJ1-2; D not resolved. V shed 0 bases and J shed 0 bases, with 15 bases lying between them. Per the germline V gene, CDR1 is SGDLS and CDR2 is YYNGEE. The CDR3 is 17 amino acids. The DNA for the CDR3 is TGTGCCAGCAGCGTAGCCTTCCCGGCCGGAGCTAACTATGGCTACACCTTC. It is translated as CASSVAFPAGANYGYTF.

The CDR3 is CASRLNRERNTEAFF. In DNA, the CDR3 is TGTGCCAGCAGGCTCAACAGGGAGCGGAACACTGAAGCTTTCTTT. The chain carries TRBV2 and TRBJ1-1, with D possibly being TRBD1 (6 bases). Germline CDR1 is SNHLY and CDR2 is FYNNEI. V lost 6 bases and J 1 base, leaving 15 bases between the germline ends. The CDR3 runs 15 residues.

The chain links TRBV27 to TRBJ1-5; the D is unclear. Germline CDR1 is MNHEY and CDR2 is SMNVEV (reference sequence). V was clipped by 2 bases and J by 6 bases, with 11 bases between them. The CDR3 consists of 14 residues. The CDR3 sequence: CASSLTPVGQPQHF. The CDR3, as DNA: TGTGCCAGCAGTTTAACCCCGGTCGGTCAGCCCCAGCATTTT.

This clone has more than one count but fewer than ten. This chain joins TRBV19 and TRBJ1-2; D not certain. The CDR3 is made up of 12 amino acids. The ends were cut back, 5 bases at V and 0 bases at J, with 4 bases in the middle. Germline V gene sequence: CDR1 LNHDA, CDR2 SQIVND (reference sequence). CDR3 bases: TGTGCCAGTAGTCGGTCTAACTATGGCTACACCTTC. Protein product: CASSRSNYGYTF.

This chain joins TRBV15 and TRBJ2-2; maybe TRBD2 (5 bases). Trimming removed 2 bases at V and 7 bases at J, with 8 bases between. This CDR3 has 13 amino acids. In germline, CDR1 is LNHNV, CDR2 YYDKDF (reference sequence). CDR3 residues: CATSRSAGGELFF. CDR3 nucleotide sequence: TGTGCCACCAGCAGATCTGCGGGCGGGGAGCTGTTTTTT.

This rearrangement joins TRBV19 to TRBJ1-2; weak D call: TRBD1 (6 bases). The CDR3 is 12 amino acids. Germline CDR1 and CDR2: LNHDA and SQIVND (reference sequence). V was pared by 5 bases and J by 4 bases, with 8 bases between. The CDR3 sequence: CASSLTGYGYTF. CDR3 bases: TGTGCCAGTAGTTTGACAGGCTATGGCTACACCTTC.

DNA for the CDR3: TGTGCCAGCAGTTTATTAGGGGAGGGAGAAGAGACCCAGTACTTC. Translating it yields CASSLLGEGEETQYF. The V gene is TRBV28, the J gene TRBJ2-5; TRBD2 matches at 7 bases. V was pared by 1 base and J by 3 bases, with 5 bases of the junction left unmatched. The germline V gene has CDR1 MDHEN and CDR2 SYDVKM. This CDR3 spans 15 amino acids.

The chain joins TRBV19 to TRBJ2-7; weak D call: TRBD2 (6 bases). V lost 6 bases and J 6 bases, leaving 12 bases between the germline ends. Germline V gene data show CDR1 as LNHDA and CDR2 as SQIVND (reference sequence). CDR3 length: 12 residues. CDR3: CASRSRDSEQYF. In DNA, the CDR3 is TGTGCCAGTAGATCCCGGGACTCCGAGCAGTACTTC. Variable domain in full (rest from reference TRBV19 and TRBJ2-7): DGGITQSPKYLFRKEGQNVTLSCEQNLNHDAMYWYRQDPGQGLRLIYYSQIVNDFQKGDIAEGYSVSREKKESFPLTVTSAQKNPTAFYLCASRSRDSEQYFGPGTRLTVT.

The sample holds a few counts of this clone. This CDR3 is CATSTTGSGANVLTF. The CDR3 bases are TGTGCCACCTCCACCACTGGCTCTGGGGCCAACGTCCTGACTTTC. This chain connects TRBV10-3 to TRBJ2-6, with no clear D. The germline V gene encodes CDR1 ENHRY and CDR2 SYGVKD. The V gene lost 10 bases and the J gene lost 0 bases, with 13 bases spanning the gap. This CDR3 is 15 amino acids long.